The 29 T cell receptor beta chains below all came from one sample that was sequenced in a study of cytomegalovirus exposure and HLA in healthy donors. Vbeta (60) and Jbeta (13) primers were used in the PCR. TCRdb keeps only in-frame clones here, not all; method: immunoSEQ multiplex PCR. The sample has over 150,000 clones; about 80% are singletons. The sequenced material came from PBMCs. These receptors all come from a woman between 45 and 60 years old in good health and CMV-seronegative.

The rearrangement joins TRBV4-2 to TRBJ2-1; 7 nucleotides agree with TRBD2. The CDR3 extends over 16 amino acids. V was pared by 0 bases and J by 4 bases, with 6 bases of the junction left unmatched. Germline V gene sequence: CDR1 LGHNA, CDR2 YNFKEQ. This CDR3 reads CASSQDDSGIYNEQFF. The CDR3 DNA reads TGTGCCAGCAGCCAAGACGACAGCGGGATTTACAATGAGCAGTTCTTC.

The chain uses TRBV27 and TRBJ1-2; 9 positions match TRBD1. Germline V gene data show CDR1 as MNHEY and CDR2 as SMNVEV (reference sequence). V dropped 6 bases and J dropped 8; count of bases not matched to a gene: 10. This CDR3 has 14 residues. The CDR3 region is CASSLLQGAKGYTF. CDR3 coding DNA: TGTGCCAGCAGCCTTTTACAGGGGGCGAAAGGCTACACCTTC.

This sequence joins TRBV7-9 and TRBJ2-7; weak D call: TRBD1 (6 bases). The CDR3 runs to 13 residues. Germline V gene data show CDR1 as SEHNR and CDR2 as FQNEAQ (reference sequence). The V end was cut by 8 bases, the J end by 1 base, with 12 bases between. CDR3 protein: CASGLTGSYEQYF. DNA for the CDR3: TGTGCCAGCGGACTGACAGGATCCTACGAGCAGTACTTC.

The chain has TRBV7-6 and TRBJ1-3; D unresolved. V lost 0 bases to trimming and J lost 0 bases, with 9 bases between them. Per the germline V gene, CDR1 is SGHVS and CDR2 is FNYEAQ. The CDR3 consists of 16 residues. This CDR3 is CASSLAAGSSGNTIYF. The CDR3 DNA sequence: TGTGCCAGCAGCTTAGCGGCAGGTAGCTCTGGAAACACCATATATTTT.

The V gene is TRBV6-5, the J gene TRBJ1-5; no clear D. CDR1 is MNHEY, CDR2 SVGAGI, per germline. V dropped 0 bases and J dropped 6 bases, with 6 bases sitting between them. The CDR3 spans 13 residues. This CDR3 is CASSYSRVQPQHF. The DNA for the CDR3 is TGTGCCAGCAGTTACTCGAGGGTTCAGCCCCAGCATTTT.

This sequence joins TRBV11-2 and TRBJ2-7, with D possibly matching TRBD1 (6 bases). Between the trimmed V and J ends, which lost 3 bases and 0 bases, there was a span of 15 bases. Germline values: CDR1 SGHAT, CDR2 FQNNGV. The CDR3 is 16 residues long. The CDR3 region is CASSLGTGKSSYEQYF. CDR3 bases: TGTGCCAGCAGCTTGGGTACAGGGAAGAGCTCCTACGAGCAGTACTTC.

A single count supports this clone. V and J are TRBV28 and TRBJ2-3; unclear D gene. This CDR3 contains 13 residues. Germline values: CDR1 MDHEN, CDR2 SYDVKM. Trimming shortened V by 6 bases and J by 4 bases, and 11 bases separated the two germline ends. CDR3 DNA sequence: TGTGCCAGCAGCTCAGTAGGAGCAGATACGCAGTATTTT. It codes for CASSSVGADTQYF.

This CDR3 reads CATSRGGELALHF. CDR3 nucleotide sequence: TGTGCCACCAGCAGAGGGGGGGAGCTGGCCCTCCACTTT. V usage is TRBV15 and J usage is TRBJ1-6; a possible D gene is TRBD1 (5 bases). CDR1 and CDR2 from the germline V gene are LNHNV and YYDKDF (reference sequence). V lost 1 base, J lost 14 bases, and 12 bases lay in between. The CDR3 length is 13 residues.

The rearrangement links TRBV5-4 to TRBJ2-5; TRBD1 matches at 8 bases. Losses at the gene ends were 4 bases for V and 2 bases for J; bases not matched to a gene: 7. This CDR3 region has 15 residues. Germline assignment: CDR1 SGHNT and CDR2 YYREEE (reference sequence). CDR3 region: CASSQRQGRQETQYF. The CDR3 nucleotides read TGTGCCAGCAGCCAGAGACAGGGGAGGCAAGAGACCCAGTACTTC.

The chain employs TRBV9 and TRBJ2-7; the match to TRBD1 covers 10 bases. Germline CDR1 is SGDLS and CDR2 is YYNGEE. The CDR3 spans 14 residues. V shed 3 bases, J shed 6 bases, and the junction held 6 bases outside the gene matches. In nucleotides, the CDR3 is TGTGCCAGCAGCGCCAGGACAGGGGGGACCGAGCAGTACTTC. It yields the protein CASSARTGGTEQYF.

The chain uses TRBV9 and TRBJ2-3, with TRBD1 matching 11 bases. The V and J ends lost 3 bases and 1 base, in that order; junction bases with no gene match: 10. CDR3 size: 18 residues. Germline-derived CDR1 and CDR2 are SGDLS and YYNGEE. CDR3 coding DNA: TGTGCCAGCAGCGCACCACCTGGACAGGGGGCGGGCACAGATACGCAGTATTTT. This encodes CASSAPPGQGAGTDTQYF.

The chain links TRBV27 to TRBJ1-4; 10 bases agree with TRBD1. Germline V gene data show CDR1 as MNHEY and CDR2 as SMNVEV (reference sequence). CDR3 size: 15 residues. The trim removed 6 bases at V and 8 bases at J, leaving 9 bases unmatched. CDR3: CASSQQGTGDEKLFF. The CDR3 nucleotides are TGTGCCAGCAGCCAGCAGGGGACAGGGGACGAAAAACTGTTTTTT.

V gene TRBV7-9 combines with J gene TRBJ2-5; D is ambiguous. The end of the DNA fits TRBJ2-7 better, so the J call may be wrong. Germline CDR1 reads SEHNR; CDR2 reads FQNEAQ (reference sequence). This CDR3 contains 14 residues. CDR3: CASSFSLSSYEQYF. In nucleotides, the CDR3 is TGTGCCAGCAGCTTTTCACTGAGCTCCTACGAGCAGTACTTC.

This clone appeared a single time. The rearrangement links TRBV18 to TRBJ1-4; 7 bases map to TRBD1. CDR1 and CDR2 from the germline V gene are KGHSH and LQKENI. V dropped 3 bases and J dropped 7; count of bases not matched to a gene: 8. There are 15 residues in the CDR3. CDR3 sequence reads: CASSPRQGLGEKLFF. The CDR3, as DNA: TGTGCCAGCTCACCCCGACAGGGCTTGGGTGAAAAACTGTTTTTT.

This sequence joins TRBV5-4 and TRBJ2-1, with unresolved D. The CDR3 contains 15 residues. CDR1 SGHNT and CDR2 YYREEE come from the germline V gene (reference sequence). Trimming removed 4 bases at V and 2 bases at J, with 13 bases between. CDR3 region: CASSVDKATYNEQFF. The CDR3 DNA follows: TGTGCCAGCAGCGTCGACAAAGCAACCTACAATGAGCAGTTCTTC.

Here the CDR3 DNA reads TGTGCCAGCAGCTCCGCAGGGGAGGGGGTACAAGAGACCCAGTACTTC. It is translated as CASSSAGEGVQETQYF. This sequence joins TRBV7-2 and TRBJ2-5; D possibly corresponds to TRBD2 (7 bases). Trimming pared 4 bases from V and 2 bases from J, leaving 17 bases between. Germline V gene data show CDR1 as SGHTA and CDR2 as FQGNSA. This CDR3 region has 16 residues. Full variable domain (missing parts from reference TRBV7-2 and TRBJ2-5): GAGVSQSPSNKVTEKGKDVELRCDPISGHTALYWYRQSLGQGLEFLIYFQGNSAPDKSGLPSDRFSAERTGGSVSTLTIQRTQQEDSAVYLCASSSAGEGVQETQYFGPGTRLLVL.

V and J are TRBV5-1 and TRBJ2-5, with D possibly TRBD2 on 5 matching bases. Germline CDR1 reads SGHRS; CDR2 reads YFSETQ. The CDR3 has 16 amino acids. V lost 4 bases to trimming and J lost 3 bases, with 19 bases between them. The CDR3 sequence: CASSVLDSSPKETQYF. The CDR3 DNA sequence: TGCGCCAGCAGCGTGCTGGACTCTTCCCCGAAAGAGACCCAGTACTTC. The complete variable domain, with remaining parts taken from reference TRBV5-1 and TRBJ2-5, reads KAGVTQTPRYLIKTRGQQVTLSCSPISGHRSVSWYQQTPGQGLQFLFEYFSETQRNKGNFPGRFSGRQFSNSRSEMNVSTLELGDSALYLCASSVLDSSPKETQYFGPGTRLLVL.

This clone has more than one count but fewer than ten. The chain has TRBV2 and TRBJ1-1; D may be TRBD1 (6 bases). V was trimmed by 7 bases and J by 4 bases, leaving 16 bases between them. This CDR3 has 14 amino acids. Germline V lookup: CDR1 SNHLY, CDR2 FYNNEI. CDR3 residues: CASTRTDEITEAFF. DNA of the CDR3: TGTGCCAGCACTAGGACAGATGAAATCACTGAAGCTTTCTTT.

The CDR3 loop reads CASSEQVADGYTF. In DNA form, the CDR3 reads TGTGCCAGCAGTGAACAGGTTGCAGATGGCTACACCTTC. The gene calls are TRBV25-1 and TRBJ1-2, with D unclear. The CDR3 length is 13 residues. Germline loops: CDR1 MGHDK, CDR2 SYGVNS. V lost 2 bases to trimming and J lost 6 bases, with 10 bases between them.

V and J are TRBV6-4 and TRBJ1-2, with 9 positions matching TRBD1. J gave up 10 bases and V 2 bases, and 5 bases lay outside the gene matches. CDR1 is MRHNA, CDR2 SNTAGT, per germline. This CDR3 region has 13 residues. The CDR3 DNA reads TGTGCCAGCAGTGACGACAGGGGGGCCTCCTACACCTTC. This codes for CASSDDRGASYTF.

This clone was detected once. V usage is TRBV4-2 and J usage is TRBJ1-2; weak D call: TRBD1 (6 bases). CDR3 length: 14 amino acids. The germline gives CDR1 LGHNA, CDR2 YNFKEQ. Trimming left V 1 base short and J 1 base short, with 7 bases between. CDR3 sequence (DNA): TGTGCCAGCAGCCAAGCGGACAGTAACTATGGCTACACCTTC. It is translated as CASSQADSNYGYTF.

This clone appeared a few times. J is TRBJ2-2 and V is TRBV27; 10 bases map to TRBD1. The J segment lost 6 bases and the V segment lost 7 bases, leaving 8 bases of the junction unmatched. Germline V CDR1 and CDR2: MNHEY, SMNVEV (reference sequence). This CDR3 is built from 15 residues. CDR3 coding DNA: TGTGCCAGCACCACGGGACAGGGGTGGGCCGGGGAGCTGTTTTTT. Protein product: CASTTGQGWAGELFF.

This clone was seen just once. V is TRBV15 and J is TRBJ1-1, with TRBD1 as a possible D gene (6 bases). CDR1 and CDR2 from the germline V gene are LNHNV and YYDKDF (reference sequence). The CDR3 extends over 14 amino acids. V shed 6 bases and J shed 3 bases, with 14 bases lying between them. CDR3 nucleotides: TGTGCCACCAGAACCGGGACACGCTACACTGAAGCTTTCTTT. Residues: CATRTGTRYTEAFF.

This clone was seen only once. This chain links TRBV9 with TRBJ1-2, with 7 bases that match TRBD1. The trim removed 0 bases at V and 5 bases at J, leaving 13 bases unmatched. The CDR3 is 17 amino acids. Germline assignment: CDR1 SGDLS and CDR2 YYNGEE. CDR3 DNA: TGTGCCAGCAGCGTAGACCTGACAGGGACAGATTTATATGGCTACACCTTC. Its protein is CASSVDLTGTDLYGYTF.

V and J are TRBV7-2 and TRBJ2-1, with TRBD2 matching 9 bases. CDR1 is SGHTA, CDR2 FQGNSA, per germline. CDR3 length equals 15 residues. V gave up 4 bases and J gave up 0 bases; unmatched junction bases: 1. The CDR3 region is CASSYSGSSYNEQFF. Written as DNA, the CDR3 is TGTGCCAGCAGCTATAGCGGGAGCTCCTACAATGAGCAGTTCTTC. Full variable domain (remainder filled in from reference TRBV7-2 and TRBJ2-1): GAGVSQSPSNKVTEKGKDVELRCDPISGHTALYWYRQSLGQGLEFLIYFQGNSAPDKSGLPSDRFSAERTGGSVSTLTIQRTQQEDSAVYLCASSYSGSSYNEQFFGPGTRLTVL.

V gene TRBV7-9 combines with J gene TRBJ1-6; 7 bases are a match to TRBD1. J was trimmed by 5 bases and V by 5 bases; bases with no gene match: 6. CDR1 is SEHNR, CDR2 FQNEAQ, per germline (reference sequence). This CDR3 contains 15 residues. DNA for the CDR3: TGTGCCAGCAGCCCTGGACAGGAAGATAATTCACCCCTCCACTTT. Its protein product is CASSPGQEDNSPLHF.

V and J are TRBV5-1 and TRBJ1-1, with 7 bases matching TRBD1. From germline, CDR1 is SGHRS and CDR2 YFSETQ. There are 14 residues in the CDR3. The J segment lost 5 bases and the V segment lost 3 bases, leaving 7 bases of the junction unmatched. CDR3 DNA sequence: TGCGCCAGCAGCTCGGCGACAGGGACGACTGAAGCTTTCTTT. Its translation: CASSSATGTTEAFF.

The sample holds a few counts of this clone. The CDR3 is CASSDQGAKLGDTEAFF. CDR3 in DNA: TGCGCCAGCAGTGATCAGGGGGCGAAGCTTGGAGACACTGAAGCTTTCTTT. The chain joins TRBV5-1 to TRBJ1-1; 8 bases map to TRBD1. Germline-derived CDR1 and CDR2 are SGHRS and YFSETQ. J lost 3 bases, V lost 5 bases, and 15 bases had no gene match. This CDR3 contains 17 residues.

This clone has just a few counts. The V call is TRBV5-6, the J call TRBJ1-5, with a tentative D call TRBD1 (5 bases). Trimming left V 4 bases short and J 2 bases short, with 13 bases between. In germline, CDR1 is SGHDT, CDR2 YYEEEE. The CDR3 runs to 15 residues. The CDR3 DNA sequence: TGTGCCAGCAGCCCAGGGTGGCATGGCAATCAGCCCCAGCATTTT. Its protein product is CASSPGWHGNQPQHF.